Listed below are T cell receptor beta chains from one sample, sequenced in a study of identical twins. TCRdb independently ran MiXCR on the 5' RACE reads; one entry per CDR3 protein. The sample lists roughly 710,000 distinct CDR3 sequences, roughly 6.2% seen once, with 1.5% to 2% in the top ten. Sequencing used naive T cells sorted from blood. The source of these receptors is a young man in good health. Both conserved end residues are part of each CDR3. The D gene is left open where the match is weak. Clone size appears in some rows only: once, few, many, or a class for an expanded clone.

J gene | clone size | V gene | D gene | CDR3 protein | CDR3 DNA
TRBJ1-2 | - | TRBV7-9 | TRBD1 | CASSLTGPGYTF | TGTGCCAGCAGCTTGACAGGGCCTGGCTACACCTTC
TRBJ2-1 | many | TRBV7-9 | TRBD1 | CASSAPSGTVEQFF | TGTGCCAGCAGCGCCCCCTCCGGGACAGTCGAGCAGTTCTTC
TRBJ2-7 | few | TRBV3-1 | TRBD2 | CASSQDPGGFIHEQYF | TGTGCCAGCAGCCAAGATCCGGGAGGGTTCATCCACGAGCAGTACTTC
TRBJ1-1 | many | TRBV10-3 | TRBD1 | CAISVGTGGNTEAFF | TGTGCCATCAGTGTTGGGACAGGGGGTAACACTGAAGCTTTCTTT
TRBJ2-7 | - | TRBV4-2 | - | CASSHRESYEQYF | TGTGCCAGCAGCCACAGGGAATCCTACGAGCAGTACTTC
TRBJ2-2 | - | TRBV6-2/TRBV6-3 | TRBD2 | CASSGLAGGSGELFF | TGTGCCAGCAGTGGACTAGCGGGTGGATCTGGGGAGCTGTTTTTT
TRBJ2-6 | many | TRBV29-1 | TRBD1 | CSVEGQSSGANVLTF | TGCAGCGTTGAGGGACAGAGCTCTGGGGCCAACGTCCTGACTTTC
TRBJ2-7 | few | TRBV28 | - | CASSATGRAYEQYF | TGTGCCAGCAGTGCGACAGGGAGGGCCTACGAGCAGTACTTC
TRBJ2-5 | many | TRBV10-3 | TRBD1 | CAISEQGAVETQYF | TGTGCCATCAGCGAACAGGGGGCTGTGGAGACCCAGTACTTC
TRBJ2-1 | many | TRBV27 | - | CASSTPGTPSYNEQFF | TGTGCCAGCAGTACTCCCGGGACCCCCTCCTACAATGAGCAGTTCTTC
TRBJ2-5 | - | TRBV25-1 | - | CASSDKGNQETQYF | TGTGCCAGCAGTGATAAAGGAAACCAAGAGACCCAGTACTTC
TRBJ1-5 | - | TRBV4-1 | - | CASSQAKGLVWPQHF | TGCGCCAGCAGCCAAGCGAAAGGTCTGGTTTGGCCCCAGCATTTT
TRBJ2-1 | many | TRBV5-1 | TRBD1 | CASSRDRINYNEQFF | TGCGCCAGCAGCCGGGACAGAATTAACTACAATGAGCAGTTCTTC
TRBJ2-7 | - | TRBV6-6 | - | CASSYSGEKYF | TGTGCCAGCAGTTACTCGGGCGAGAAGTACTTC
TRBJ2-3 | many | TRBV20-1 | - | CSARPRGVTASTDTQYF | TGCAGTGCTAGACCCAGGGGAGTTACCGCTAGCACAGATACGCAGTATTTT
TRBJ1-1 | many | TRBV20-1 | TRBD1 | CSARDAGGVNTEAFF | TGCAGTGCTAGAGACGCAGGGGGAGTGAACACTGAAGCTTTCTTT
TRBJ2-3 | many | TRBV20-1 | TRBD2 | CSASTPGGSTDTQYF | TGCAGTGCTAGCACCCCGGGAGGAAGCACAGATACGCAGTATTTT
TRBJ1-1 | few | TRBV5-1 | TRBD1 | CASSLGTGGWMNTEAFF | TGCGCCAGCAGCTTGGGGACAGGGGGATGGATGAACACTGAAGCTTTCTTT
TRBJ2-7 | many | TRBV20-1 | - | CSARLTDYEQYF | TGCAGTGCTAGATTGACAGATTACGAGCAGTACTTC
TRBJ1-2 | many | TRBV11-2 | TRBD1 | CASRRPGQRNYGYTF | TGTGCCAGCAGGCGACCGGGACAGAGGAACTATGGCTACACCTTC
TRBJ2-2 | few | TRBV7-6 | TRBD1 | CASSSDRENTGELFF | TGTGCCAGCAGCAGTGACAGGGAGAACACCGGGGAGCTGTTTTTT
TRBJ1-2 | few | TRBV9 | - | CASSPPSATSRGYTF | TGTGCCAGCAGCCCCCCTTCCGCTACGTCCCGGGGCTACACCTTC
TRBJ2-1 | many | TRBV11-1 | TRBD1 | CASSLGLLGQGFEQFF | TGTGCCAGCAGCTTAGGTCTCCTCGGACAGGGGTTTGAGCAGTTCTTC
TRBJ1-1 | many | TRBV12-3/TRBV12-4 | - | CASSLRQGKPDTEAFF | TGTGCCAGCAGTTTAAGGCAGGGAAAGCCGGACACTGAAGCTTTCTTT
TRBJ1-5 | - | TRBV20-1 | TRBD1 | CSATMDRAAGPQHF | TGCAGTGCTACGATGGACAGGGCCGCAGGGCCCCAGCATTTT
TRBJ2-2 | - | TRBV5-1 | - | CASSVRDSNTGELFF | TGCGCCAGCAGCGTCCGGGACTCCAACACCGGGGAGCTGTTTTTT
TRBJ2-3 | many | TRBV29-1 | - | CSVDTQRVDTQYF | TGCAGCGTTGATACCCAGCGGGTAGATACGCAGTATTTT
TRBJ2-3 | few | TRBV6-2/TRBV6-3 | - | CASNQELMADTQYF | TGTGCCAGCAATCAGGAGTTGATGGCAGATACGCAGTATTTT
TRBJ2-1 | many | TRBV12-3/TRBV12-4 | TRBD2 | CASSSSGSSDEQFF | TGTGCCAGCAGTTCTAGCGGGAGCTCGGATGAGCAGTTCTTC